The 21 T cell receptor beta chains listed next were all sequenced from one sample in a study of cytomegalovirus exposure and HLA in healthy donors. With 60 Vbeta and 13 Jbeta primers, the PCR was carried out. The method was immunoSEQ multiplex PCR; TCRdb's version includes in-frame clones alone and lacks a portion of them. The table has fewer than 200,000 clones, about 83% seen once. Sequenced sample: PBMCs. The receptors originated from a woman aged 25-40 years in good health and CMV-seronegative.

The count of this clone is one. The CDR3 sequence is CASSEGAGAYNEQFF. Here the CDR3 DNA reads TGTGCCAGCAGTGAGGGAGCGGGAGCCTACAATGAGCAGTTCTTC. The chain has TRBV2 and TRBJ2-1; 8 bases agree with TRBD2. The CDR3 runs 15 residues. The V segment lost 3 bases and the J segment 2 bases; nucleotides outside the gene matches: 3. Germline V gives CDR1 SNHLY, CDR2 FYNNEI.

V gene TRBV28 combines with J gene TRBJ1-2; weak D call: TRBD1 (6 bases). The CDR3 contains 14 residues. V lost 3 bases, J lost 5 bases, and 13 bases lay in between. The germline gives CDR1 MDHEN, CDR2 SYDVKM. CDR3 protein: CASSLGFQGYGYTF. The DNA of the CDR3 is TGTGCCAGCAGTTTGGGGTTTCAGGGGTATGGCTACACCTTC.

Here the CDR3 DNA reads TGCAGCGTTGAACCGGGACAGGGGGCGGCTTTCTTT. This codes for CSVEPGQGAAFF. This chain connects TRBV29-1 to TRBJ1-1; 12 bases agree with TRBD1. Unmatched junction bases numbered 3, after V lost 2 bases and J lost 11 bases. The CDR3 length is 12 residues. Per germline, CDR1 SQVTM and CDR2 ANQGSEA.

The J gene is TRBJ1-1, the V gene TRBV5-4; tentatively, D is TRBD1 (6 bases). The CDR3 sequence is 12 residues long. Trimming took off 0 bases at V and 11 bases at J, with 11 bases between the two ends. CDR1 and CDR2 from the germline V gene are SGHNT and YYREEE (reference sequence). The chain's CDR3 is CASSLVTGRAFF. The CDR3 DNA follows: TGTGCCAGCAGCTTGGTGACAGGAAGGGCTTTCTTT.

This chain joins TRBV30 and TRBJ2-7; TRBD2 is a possible D gene (6 bases). This CDR3 region has 11 residues. In germline, CDR1 is GTSNPN, CDR2 SVGIG (reference sequence). With 0 bases removed from V and 6 bases from J, the gap between germline ends came to 6 bases. CDR3 residues: CAWSVGGEQYF. CDR3 in DNA: TGTGCCTGGAGTGTGGGGGGCGAGCAGTACTTC.

V gene TRBV7-3 combines with J gene TRBJ1-5; D remains unclear. V gave up 2 bases and J gave up 5 bases, with 7 bases separating them. The CDR3 is made up of 13 amino acids. Looked up from germline, CDR1 is SGHTA and CDR2 is FQGTGA. CDR3 loop: CASSLRQDQPQHF. In DNA, the CDR3 is TGTGCCAGCAGCTTACGACAAGATCAGCCCCAGCATTTT.

The V and J genes are TRBV6-6 and TRBJ2-1; D uncertain. The CDR3 loop spans 12 amino acids. CDR1 is MNHNY, CDR2 SVGAGI, per germline (reference sequence). V was cut by 6 bases and J by 7 bases, with 10 bases left in between. The CDR3 reads CASSLTANEQFF. CDR3 in DNA: TGTGCCAGCAGCCTCACAGCAAATGAGCAGTTCTTC.

The chain links TRBV30 to TRBJ2-1, with 7 bases that match TRBD2. CDR1 and CDR2 (germline): GTSNPN, SVGIG (reference sequence). V lost 2 bases to trimming and J lost 7 bases; unmatched junction nucleotides: 20. The CDR3 contains 18 residues. DNA for the CDR3: TGTGCCTGGAGTACAAAGGCTTGGGGGAGGGCCGTTGAAAATGAGCAGTTCTTC. It specifies CAWSTKAWGRAVENEQFF. Variable domain in full (rest from reference TRBV30 and TRBJ2-1): SQTIHQWPATLVQPVGSPLSLECTVEGTSNPNLYWYRQAAGRGLQLLFYSVGIGQISSEVPQNLSASRPQDRQFILSSKKLLLSDSGFYLCAWSTKAWGRAVENEQFFGPGTRLTVL.

The chain employs TRBV10-1 and TRBJ2-3; 7 bases fit TRBD1. Germline CDR1 reads WNHNN; CDR2 reads SYGVQD (reference sequence). Trimming removed 1 base from V and 2 bases from J; junction bases left unmatched: 12. This CDR3 has 18 amino acids. CDR3 sequence reads: CASSEFMGPTGHTDTQYF. The CDR3 DNA is TGCGCCAGCAGTGAGTTTATGGGGCCGACAGGGCACACAGATACGCAGTATTTT.

The genes are TRBV28 and TRBJ1-5; no firm D call. From germline, CDR1 is MDHEN and CDR2 SYDVKM. V lost 2 bases and J 5 bases, leaving 13 bases between the germline ends. The CDR3 is made up of 15 amino acids. In DNA, the CDR3 is TGTGCCAGCAGTTTAACGAGCGTGTTATATCAGCCCCAGCATTTT. Residues: CASSLTSVLYQPQHF.

This sequence joins TRBV5-1 and TRBJ1-1; D is uncertain. This CDR3 is built from 13 residues. Germline CDR1 reads SGHRS; CDR2 reads YFSETQ. Trimming removed 0 bases from V and 4 bases from J, with 7 bases in between. CDR3 protein: CASSLGEGTEAFF. The CDR3 bases are TGCGCCAGCAGCTTGGGAGAGGGCACTGAAGCTTTCTTT.

The V gene is TRBV5-6, the J gene TRBJ2-5; possibly TRBD2 for D (5 bases). Germline V gene data show CDR1 as SGHDT and CDR2 as YYEEEE. The CDR3 runs 12 residues. V gave up 3 bases and J gave up 11 bases, with 14 bases separating them. Written as DNA, the CDR3 is TGTGCCAGCAGCTCGACGGGATTTGGGCAGTACTTC. This codes for CASSSTGFGQYF.

The chain recombines TRBV7-7 with TRBJ2-5; D might be TRBD2 (6 bases). V lost 5 bases, J lost 2 bases, and 12 bases lay in between. Germline V CDR1 and CDR2: SSHAT, FNYEAQ (reference sequence). This CDR3 comprises 14 residues. The DNA for the CDR3 is TGTGCCAGCAGCCCCTCTGGGGGGCAAGAGACCCAGTACTTC. Protein sequence: CASSPSGGQETQYF.

The V gene is TRBV5-1, the J gene TRBJ1-1; D ambiguous. V was pared by 5 bases and J by 5 bases, with 16 bases between. Germline CDR1 SGHRS, CDR2 YFSETQ. This CDR3 is built from 14 residues. DNA for the CDR3: TGCGCCAGCAGGGATGCCGGGGAGCGGACTGAAGCTTTCTTT. This gives the protein CASRDAGERTEAFF.

The V call is TRBV5-6, the J call TRBJ2-5; D may be TRBD1 (6 bases). The J call may be mistaken, given a closer DNA end match to TRBJ2-7. CDR3 length: 16 amino acids. In germline, CDR1 is SGHDT, CDR2 YYEEEE. The CDR3 DNA follows: TGTGCCAGCAGCGATAGGGGACACCCGAGCTCCTACGAGCAGTACTTC. Its protein is CASSDRGHPSSYEQYF.

This rearrangement joins TRBV10-1 to TRBJ1-1; D is perhaps TRBD1 (6 bases). Per the germline V gene, CDR1 is WNHNN and CDR2 is SYGVQD (reference sequence). Trimming stripped 6 bases from V and 1 base from J, with 12 bases between. The CDR3 sequence is 14 residues long. The CDR3, as DNA: TGCGCCAGCAGGAGGGACAAATCGAACACTGAAGCTTTCTTT. This translates into CASRRDKSNTEAFF.

V gene TRBV29-1 combines with J gene TRBJ1-2; D remains unclear. V dropped 7 bases and J dropped 3 bases, with 9 bases sitting between them. This CDR3 region has 11 residues. Per the germline V gene, CDR1 is SQVTM and CDR2 is ANQGSEA. CDR3 DNA: TGCAGCGATCTCCAGGACTATGGCTACACCTTC. Translation gives CSDLQDYGYTF. The full variable domain, its missing parts supplied by reference TRBV29-1 and TRBJ1-2, is SAVISQKPSRDICQRGTSLTIQCQVDSQVTMMFWYRQQPGQSLTLIATANQGSEATYESGFVIDKFPISRPNLTFSTLTVSNMSPEDSSIYLCSDLQDYGYTFGSGTRLTVV.

The chain couples TRBV7-2 to TRBJ1-5; possible D gene TRBD1, 6 bases. The CDR3 is 15 residues long. Trimming removed 5 bases at V and 6 bases at J, with 17 bases between. CDR1 is SGHTA and CDR2 is FQGNSA in the germline V gene. CDR3 DNA: TGTGCCAGCAGCCCGCCCGGACAGAGTATTCAGCCCCAGCATTTT. Protein sequence: CASSPPGQSIQPQHF.

The chain has TRBV4-1 and TRBJ1-5; TRBD1 might be the D (5 bases). CDR1 and CDR2 from the germline V gene are MGHRA and YSYEKL. The germline V and J ends were trimmed by 0 bases and 2 bases, with 8 bases remaining between them. The CDR3 runs 15 residues. This CDR3 is CASSQDRVGNQPQHF. DNA of the CDR3: TGCGCCAGCAGCCAAGACAGGGTGGGCAATCAGCCCCAGCATTTT.

The J gene is TRBJ1-2, the V gene TRBV6-4; no clear D gene. Germline V gene lookup returns CDR1 MRHNA and CDR2 SNTAGT. This CDR3 contains 14 residues. The germline V and J ends were trimmed by 3 bases and 10 bases, with 18 bases remaining between them. This CDR3 is CASSEGLAVGDYTF. In DNA form, the CDR3 reads TGTGCCAGCAGTGAGGGTCTCGCGGTAGGTGACTACACCTTC.

V and J are TRBV2 and TRBJ2-1; 11 nucleotides agree with TRBD2. After removal of 1 base from V and 7 bases from J, the junction contained 0 bases not matched to a gene. The CDR3 spans 14 residues. Germline CDR1 and CDR2: SNHLY and FYNNEI. The CDR3 DNA reads as TGTGCCAGCAGTGAAGGACTAGCGGGAAATGAGCAGTTCTTC. It translates to CASSEGLAGNEQFF.